The clone carrying this T cell receptor beta chain has more than one count but fewer than ten. No antigen is known for it. The V gene's germline CDR1 is SQVTM and CDR2 ANQGSEA. Losses at the gene ends were 0 bases for V and 6 bases for J; bases not matched to a gene: 4. CDR3 size: 15 residues. PCR involved 60 Vbeta and 13 Jbeta primers. Generated by immunoSEQ multiplex PCR, the TCRdb table keeps only in-frame clones and is missing some. The sample shows approximately 190,000 clones, 80% to 85% of them seen only once. These data come from a study of cytomegalovirus exposure and HLA in healthy donors. General study points: The authors judged a highly shared variant cluster likely a sequencing artifact. Later on, an analysis showed TCR association rates differing by HLA locus, with DRB1 the most and HLA-C the fewest.

Material for sequencing was PBMCs. The chain carries TRBV29-1 and TRBJ1-4; TRBD1 aligns across 10 bases. The clonotype was recovered from a woman between 18 and 29 years old in good health and CMV-seropositive. The DNA for the CDR3 is TGCAGCGTTGAAGAGGGACAGGGGATCGATGAAAAACTGTTTTTT. Protein: CSVEEGQGIDEKLFF.